Each of the 25 T cell receptor beta chains below was sequenced from the same sample in a study of CD8 T cells in Susac syndrome. RNA totalling roughly 0.45 to 1 ug underwent reverse transcription with random hexamers. TCRdb reanalysed the immunoSEQ multiplex PCR reads using MiXCR and keeps one entry per CDR3 protein. Among approximately 230,000 distinct CDR3 sequences, roughly 95% were seen once, and the ten largest hold roughly 0.072%. Sample: CD4+ T cells from PBMCs. These receptors were taken from a human donor with multiple sclerosis.

This rearrangement joins TRBV12-3 or TRBV12-4 to TRBJ2-6, with D perhaps matching TRBD1 (6 bases). The CDR3 runs 17 residues. V lost 5 bases to trimming and J lost 2 bases, with 16 bases between them. CDR3 residues: CASSQQGVGTGANVLTF. CDR3 nucleotides: TGTGCCAGCAGTCAACAGGGAGTGGGCACTGGGGCCAACGTCCTGACTTTC.

This clonotype was detected once. The genes are TRBV7-8 and TRBJ2-5; no definite D call. The germline CDR1 and CDR2 sequences are SGHVS and FQNEAQ. The length of the CDR3 is 15 residues. V dropped 8 bases and J dropped 2 bases, with 18 bases sitting between them. In DNA form, the CDR3 reads TGTGCCAGCGTCCCTTCAAAGGGCAGGCAAGAGACCCAGTACTTC. The encoded protein is CASVPSKGRQETQYF.

The rearrangement joins TRBV20-1 to TRBJ2-7; tentatively, D is TRBD1 or TRBD2 (6 bases each). Per germline, CDR1 DFQATT and CDR2 SNEGSKA (reference sequence). Trimming shortened V by 5 bases and J by 6 bases, and 11 bases separated the two germline ends. The CDR3 is 11 amino acids. This CDR3 reads CSASQGGEQYV. Written as DNA, the CDR3 is TGCAGTGCTTCACAGGGAGGCGAGCAGTACGTC.

About this clonotype itself: The junction and the germline gene differ at one end; a read error may be behind it. The chain uses TRBV5-1 and TRBJ1-5; no definite D call. Germline CDR1 reads SGHRS; CDR2 reads YFSETQ. This CDR3 contains 13 residues. Here the CDR3 DNA reads TGCGCCAGCAGCCCAAGGCCCGATCAACCCCAGCATTTT. As protein: CASSPRPDQPQHF. Complete variable domain (other parts from reference TRBV5-1 and TRBJ1-5): KAGVTQTPRYLIKTRGQQVTLSCSPISGHRSVSWYQQTPGQGLQFLFEYFSETQRNKGNFPGRFSGRQFSNSRSEMNVSTLELGDSALYLCASSPRPDQPQHFGDGTRLSIL.

The count of this clonotype is one. The genes are TRBV12-3 or TRBV12-4 and TRBJ2-7; TRBD2 aligns across 8 bases. The CDR3 is made up of 15 amino acids. For the CDR3, the DNA is TGTGCTACAGCAGTTTCGGGGGGGCAGACTTACGAGCAGTACTTC. It specifies CATAVSGGQTYEQYF.

The chain is built from TRBV5-1 and TRBJ2-7; D tentatively reads TRBD1 or TRBD2 (5 bases each). The CDR3 runs to 15 residues. Germline V lookup: CDR1 SGHRS, CDR2 YFSETQ. V shed 4 bases and J shed 2 bases, with 16 bases lying between them. CDR3 bases: TGCGCCAGCAGCCCGTCCGGGACGGCAGCCTACGAGCAGTACTTC. Translated: CASSPSGTAAYEQYF.

Written as DNA, the CDR3 is TGTGCCAGCAGCTTGGAAAGCGGCCCCTACAATGAGCAGTTCTTC. As protein: CASSLESGPYNEQFF. This chain connects TRBV5-4 to TRBJ2-1, with a tentative D call TRBD2 (5 bases). The CDR3 runs 15 residues. Trimming removed 0 bases from V and 2 bases from J, with 9 bases in between. Looked up from germline, CDR1 is SGHNT and CDR2 is YYREEE (reference sequence).

The chain employs TRBV2 and TRBJ2-1, with 7 nucleotides matching TRBD2. Unmatched junction bases numbered 15, after V lost 7 bases and J lost 9 bases. The CDR3 covers 15 residues. Per germline, CDR1 SNHLY and CDR2 FYNNEI. The CDR3 spells CASTQGEGRGGEQFF. CDR3 bases: TGTGCCAGCACTCAAGGGGAGGGCCGCGGGGGTGAGCAGTTCTTC. Using reference TRBV2 and TRBJ2-1 for the parts outside the CDR3, the full variable domain is EPEVTQTPSHQVTQMGQEVILRCVPISNHLYFYWYRQILGQKVEFLVSFYNNEISEKSEIFDDQFSVERPDGSNFTLKIRSTKLEDSAMYFCASTQGEGRGGEQFFGPGTRLTVL.

This chain links TRBV19 with TRBJ2-2; D is unresolved. V shed 5 bases and J shed 2 bases, with 9 bases lying between them. The CDR3 runs to 14 residues. Germline V lookup: CDR1 LNHDA, CDR2 SQIVND (reference sequence). The CDR3 spells CASSLAGNTGELFF. Here the CDR3 DNA reads TGTGCCAGTAGTTTGGCAGGAAACACCGGGGAGCTGTTTTTT.

J is TRBJ2-6 and V is TRBV7-2, with TRBD2 matching 11 bases. CDR1 is SGHTA and CDR2 is FQGNSA in the germline V gene. The trim removed 1 base at V and 0 bases at J, leaving 2 bases unmatched. The CDR3 is 18 amino acids. The CDR3, as DNA: TGTGCCAGCAGCTTAGTCGGGACTAGCGGCTCTGGGGCCAACGTCCTGACTTTC. It codes for CASSLVGTSGSGANVLTF. The full variable domain, its missing parts supplied by reference TRBV7-2 and TRBJ2-6, is GAGVSQSPSNKVTEKGKDVELRCDPISGHTALYWYRQSLGQGLEFLIYFQGNSAPDKSGLPSDRFSAERTGGSVSTLTIQRTQQEDSAVYLCASSLVGTSGSGANVLTFGAGSRLTVL.

The gene calls are TRBV4-1 and TRBJ1-5; 12 bases fit TRBD1. Per the germline V gene, CDR1 is MGHRA and CDR2 is YSYEKL. The CDR3 contains 21 residues. V trimming: 0 bases; J trimming: 5 bases; junction bases outside the gene matches: 17. This CDR3 is CASSQDGIRSGTGGRDQPQHF. The CDR3 DNA reads TGCGCCAGCAGCCAAGATGGTATCAGATCCGGGACAGGGGGCAGGGATCAGCCCCAGCATTTT.

The chain carries TRBV11-3 and TRBJ2-3, with TRBD2 as a possible D gene (6 bases). V was cut by 2 bases and J by 4 bases, with 10 bases left in between. Germline V gene lookup returns CDR1 SGHNT and CDR2 YENEEA. The CDR3 extends over 14 amino acids. The CDR3 region is CASSLPREADTQYF. The CDR3 coding sequence is TGTGCCAGCAGCTTACCGAGGGAGGCAGATACGCAGTATTTT.

This clonotype was counted between two and nine times. The V call is TRBV12-3 or TRBV12-4, the J call TRBJ1-6; TRBD1 might be the D (5 bases). The V end was cut by 1 base, the J end by 5 bases, with 6 bases between. The CDR3 consists of 14 residues. Here the CDR3 reads CASSLGGDNSPLHF. The CDR3 DNA follows: TGTGCCAGCAGTTTAGGGGGGGATAATTCACCCCTCCACTTT.

Worth noting for this clonotype: The limits of the CDR3 on the DNA are not certain, so only TCRdb's listed CDR3 is given. CDR3 sequence: CASSGQGISSSTSAFAQYF. The chain couples TRBV12-3 or TRBV12-4 to TRBJ2-4; the table's TRBD1 call for D was not verified on the DNA. Including both end residues, the CDR3 is 19 amino acids long.

The rearrangement joins TRBV5-1 to TRBJ2-3; no clear D. Trimming removed 0 bases from V and 0 bases from J, with 5 bases in between. This CDR3 is 14 amino acids long. Germline-derived CDR1 and CDR2 are SGHRS and YFSETQ. The CDR3 loop is CASSLEFSTDTQYF. The DNA of the CDR3 is TGCGCCAGCAGCTTGGAATTTAGCACAGATACGCAGTATTTT.

The J gene is TRBJ2-6, the V gene TRBV25-1; 7 bases line up with TRBD1. Germline V gene sequence: CDR1 MGHDK, CDR2 SYGVNS. The CDR3 is made up of 17 amino acids. The junction had 12 bases not matched to a gene; V was cut back by 6 bases and J by 4 bases. CDR3 in DNA: TGTGCCAGCAGCGCTCTGAGACAGGGTTCAGGGGCCAACGTCCTGACTTTC. It specifies CASSALRQGSGANVLTF.

DNA of the CDR3: TGTGCCAGCAAAACTAGCGGGAGTAAGGATGAGCAGTTCTTC. Translation: CASKTSGSKDEQFF. J is TRBJ2-1 and V is TRBV6-6; the match to TRBD2 covers 11 bases. V shed 7 bases and J 8 bases; nucleotides not matched to a gene: 7. Germline values: CDR1 MNHNY, CDR2 SVGAGI (reference sequence). The CDR3 covers 14 residues.

V usage is TRBV27 and J usage is TRBJ2-7; no clear D. V lost 3 bases and J 2 bases, leaving 14 bases between the germline ends. Looked up from germline, CDR1 is MNHEY and CDR2 is SMNVEV (reference sequence). The CDR3 is 15 residues long. The CDR3 region has the DNA TGTGCCAGCAGTTTCCCGGCCCATCCTCCCTACGAGCAGTACTTC. Residues: CASSFPAHPPYEQYF.

V usage is TRBV25-1 and J usage is TRBJ2-7, with no clear D. Per the germline V gene, CDR1 is MGHDK and CDR2 is SYGVNS. Trimming shortened V by 8 bases and J by 3 bases, and 14 bases separated the two germline ends. CDR3 size: 13 residues. This chain's CDR3 is CASRGDLHYEQYV. As DNA, the CDR3 is TGTGCCAGCCGCGGCGACCTGCACTACGAGCAGTACGTC.

J is TRBJ2-2 and V is TRBV12-5, with D perhaps matching TRBD2 (5 bases). The V end was cut by 5 bases, the J end by 1 base, with 17 bases between. This CDR3 is built from 17 residues. The germline gives CDR1 LGHNT, CDR2 FRNRAP. Written as DNA, the CDR3 is TGTGCTAGTGGTCAAGCATGGGAGACCAGGAACACCGGGGAGCTGTTTTTT. This codes for CASGQAWETRNTGELFF.

The rearrangement uses TRBV12-3 or TRBV12-4 and TRBJ2-2; perhaps TRBD2 as D (5 bases). V was shortened by 5 bases and J by 4 bases, with 14 bases between the two germline ends. The CDR3 has 15 residues. The CDR3 reads CASSPTRTSTGELFF. The DNA for the CDR3 is TGTGCCAGCAGTCCAACTAGGACCTCCACCGGGGAGCTGTTTTTT.

The V and J genes are TRBV30 and TRBJ2-7; 8 nucleotides align to TRBD2. With V trimmed by 2 bases and J by 0 bases, 6 bases remained unmatched. Germline CDR1 GTSNPN, CDR2 SVGIG (reference sequence). The CDR3 has 15 residues. CDR3 in amino acids: CAWSQRLASSYEQYF. For the CDR3, the DNA is TGTGCCTGGAGTCAAAGACTAGCGAGCTCCTACGAGCAGTACTTC.

The CDR3 sequence: CASSLPRLAGLADTQYF. In nucleotides, the CDR3 is TGTGCCAGCAGCCTACCTCGACTAGCGGGCCTGGCAGATACGCAGTATTTT. The chain joins TRBV6-5 to TRBJ2-3; 10 bases match TRBD2. The CDR3 is 17 amino acids. Germline V CDR1 and CDR2: MNHEY, SVGAGI. Trimming took 6 bases from V and 4 from J; bases not matched to a gene: 13.

V and J are TRBV3-1 and TRBJ2-5; D gene ambiguous. Germline V gives CDR1 LGHDT, CDR2 YNNKEL (reference sequence). The CDR3 covers 15 residues. Trimming removed 0 bases from V and 2 bases from J, with 10 bases in between. CDR3 DNA: TGTGCCAGCAGCCAAGATCCCGGCAGACAAGAGACCCAGTACTTC. Protein sequence: CASSQDPGRQETQYF.

DNA of the CDR3: TGCAGTGGGAGGCCGGTCAGGATCCCTGAAGCTTTCTTT. It is translated as CSGRPVRIPEAFF. The gene calls are TRBV20-1 and TRBJ1-1, with D unclear. V lost 7 bases to trimming and J lost 6 bases, with 18 bases between them. CDR3 length: 13 residues. Germline V lookup: CDR1 DFQATT, CDR2 SNEGSKA (reference sequence).